This T cell receptor (beta chain) emerged from a study of control samples from healthy donors and cancer patients. The CDR3 has 14 amino acids. Trimming pared 0 bases from V and 1 base from J, leaving 8 bases between. Germline CDR1 SGHRS, CDR2 YFSETQ. Libraries were prepared by immunoSEQ multiplex PCR; TCRdb keeps only in-frame clonotypes and omits some of them. The profile shows over 55,000 clones, under 95% of them singletons. The receptor comes from a man under 40 with colorectal cancer. Sequencing was done on a sample of PBMCs. This rearrangement joins TRBV5-1 to TRBJ2-7; the D gene is possibly TRBD1 (6 bases). CDR3 amino acids: CASSLGGGSYEQYV. The DNA for the CDR3 is TGCGCCAGCAGCTTGGGAGGGGGTTCCTACGAGCAGTACGTC.